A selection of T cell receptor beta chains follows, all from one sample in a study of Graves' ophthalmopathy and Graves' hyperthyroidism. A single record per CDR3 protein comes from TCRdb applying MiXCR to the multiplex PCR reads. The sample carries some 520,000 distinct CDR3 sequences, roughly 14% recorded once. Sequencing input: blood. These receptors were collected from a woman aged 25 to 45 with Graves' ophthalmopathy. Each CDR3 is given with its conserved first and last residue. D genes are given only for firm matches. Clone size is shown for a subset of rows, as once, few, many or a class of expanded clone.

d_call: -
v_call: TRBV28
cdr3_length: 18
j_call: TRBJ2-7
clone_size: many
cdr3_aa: CASSYFIPPRGGVGEQYF
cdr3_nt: TGTGCCAGCAGTTACTTTATACCACCCAGGGGGGGAGTGGGCGAGCAGTACTTC

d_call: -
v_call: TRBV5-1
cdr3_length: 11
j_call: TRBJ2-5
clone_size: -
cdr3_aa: CVSSLKETQYF
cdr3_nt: TGCGTCAGCAGCTTGAAGGAGACCCAGTACTTC

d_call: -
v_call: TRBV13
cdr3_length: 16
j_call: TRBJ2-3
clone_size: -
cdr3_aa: CASSSRGPADTDTQYF
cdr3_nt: TGTGCCAGCAGCTCAAGAGGACCGGCAGACACAGATACGCAGTATTTT

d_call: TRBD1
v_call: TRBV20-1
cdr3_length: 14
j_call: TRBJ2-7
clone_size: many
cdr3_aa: CSASLQGFPYEQYF
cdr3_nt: TGCAGTGCTAGTCTACAGGGGTTCCCCTACGAGCAGTACTTC

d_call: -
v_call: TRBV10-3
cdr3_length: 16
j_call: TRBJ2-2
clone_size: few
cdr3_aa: CAIASGGVLDTGELFF
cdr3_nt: TGTGCCATTGCCAGCGGAGGGGTCCTAGACACCGGGGAGCTGTTTTTT

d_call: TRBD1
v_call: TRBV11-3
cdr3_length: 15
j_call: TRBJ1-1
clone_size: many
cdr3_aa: CASKGQGPLNTEAFF
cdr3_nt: TGTGCCAGCAAGGGACAGGGACCGCTGAACACTGAAGCTTTCTTT

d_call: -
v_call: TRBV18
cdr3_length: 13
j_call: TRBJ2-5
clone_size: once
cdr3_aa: CASSPGLPRTQYF
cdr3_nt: TGTGCCAGCTCACCGGGACTCCCGCGGACCCAGTACTTC

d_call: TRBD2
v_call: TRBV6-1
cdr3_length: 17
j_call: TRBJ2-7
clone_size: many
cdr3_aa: CASEIPIWGGRLNEQYF
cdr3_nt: TGTGCCAGCGAGATTCCCATCTGGGGGGGACGGTTGAACGAGCAGTACTTC

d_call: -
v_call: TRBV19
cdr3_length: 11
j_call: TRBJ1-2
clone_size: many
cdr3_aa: CASTLGASYTF
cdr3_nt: TGTGCCAGTACTTTGGGAGCCAGCTACACCTTC

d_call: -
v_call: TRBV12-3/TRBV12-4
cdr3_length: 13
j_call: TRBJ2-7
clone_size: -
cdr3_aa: CASSFGLPYEQYF
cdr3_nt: TGTGCCAGCAGTTTTGGGCTGCCCTACGAGCAGTACTTC

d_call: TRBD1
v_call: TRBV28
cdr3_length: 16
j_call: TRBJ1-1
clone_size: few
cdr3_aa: CASSLAPGTGGSEAFF
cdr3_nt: TGTGCCAGCAGTTTAGCTCCCGGGACAGGGGGCTCTGAAGCTTTCTTT

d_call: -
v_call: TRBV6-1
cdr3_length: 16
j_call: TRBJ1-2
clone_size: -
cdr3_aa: CASKLKRDTSWRGYTF
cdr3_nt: TGTGCCAGCAAACTAAAAAGGGACACCTCATGGCGTGGCTACACCTTC

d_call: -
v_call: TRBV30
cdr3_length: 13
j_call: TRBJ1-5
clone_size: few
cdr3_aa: CAWSTQGSQPQHF
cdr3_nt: TGTGCCTGGAGTACCCAGGGGAGCCAGCCCCAGCATTTT

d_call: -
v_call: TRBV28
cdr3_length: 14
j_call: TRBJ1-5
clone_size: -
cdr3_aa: CASSRRGYDQPQHF
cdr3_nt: TGTGCCAGCAGTCGCAGGGGTTACGATCAGCCCCAGCATTTT

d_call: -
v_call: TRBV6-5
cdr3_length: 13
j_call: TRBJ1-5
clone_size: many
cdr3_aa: CASGGVGNQPQHF
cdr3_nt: TGTGCCAGCGGGGGGGTGGGCAATCAGCCCCAGCATTTT

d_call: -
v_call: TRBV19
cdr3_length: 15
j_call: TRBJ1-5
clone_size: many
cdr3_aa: CASTWTILGNQPQHF
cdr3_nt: TGTGCCAGTACCTGGACGATTTTGGGCAATCAGCCCCAGCATTTT

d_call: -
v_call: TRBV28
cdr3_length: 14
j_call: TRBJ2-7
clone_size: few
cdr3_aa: CASSSSGALHEQYF
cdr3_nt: TGTGCCAGCAGTTCCTCCGGAGCGCTCCACGAGCAGTACTTC

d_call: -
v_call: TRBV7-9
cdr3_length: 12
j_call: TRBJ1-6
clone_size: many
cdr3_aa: CASSGNNSPLHF
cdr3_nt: TGTGCCAGCAGCGGAAATAATTCACCCCTCCACTTT

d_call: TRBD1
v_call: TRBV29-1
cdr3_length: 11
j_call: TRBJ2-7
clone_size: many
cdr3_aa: CSVGGQYEQYF
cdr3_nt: TGCAGCGTTGGGGGACAGTACGAGCAGTACTTC

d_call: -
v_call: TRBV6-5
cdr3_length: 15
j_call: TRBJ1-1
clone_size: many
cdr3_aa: CASSNFGQWSTEAFF
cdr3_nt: TGTGCCAGCAGTAACTTCGGACAGTGGAGCACTGAAGCTTTCTTT

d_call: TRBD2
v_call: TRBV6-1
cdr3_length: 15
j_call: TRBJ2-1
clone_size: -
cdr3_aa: CASSEGLAGVNEQFF
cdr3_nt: TGTGCCAGCAGTGAAGGACTAGCGGGAGTTAATGAGCAGTTCTTC

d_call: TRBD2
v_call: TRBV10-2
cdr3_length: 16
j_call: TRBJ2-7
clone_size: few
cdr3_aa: CASSDGPSGISYEQYF
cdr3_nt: TGCGCCAGCAGTGATGGTCCTAGCGGGATTTCGTACGAGCAGTACTTC

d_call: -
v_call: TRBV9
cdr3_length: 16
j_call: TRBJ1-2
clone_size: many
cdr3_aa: CASSVALADTNYGYTF
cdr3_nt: TGTGCCAGCAGCGTAGCTCTGGCAGATACTAACTATGGCTACACCTTC

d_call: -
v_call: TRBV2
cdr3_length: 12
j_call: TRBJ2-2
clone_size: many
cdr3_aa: CASSVGPGELFF
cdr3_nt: TGTGCCAGCAGTGTAGGGCCCGGGGAGCTGTTTTTT

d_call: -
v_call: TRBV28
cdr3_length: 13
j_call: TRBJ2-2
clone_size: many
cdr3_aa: CASSLLGSGELFF
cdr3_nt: TGTGCCAGCAGTTTATTAGGCAGCGGGGAGCTGTTTTTT

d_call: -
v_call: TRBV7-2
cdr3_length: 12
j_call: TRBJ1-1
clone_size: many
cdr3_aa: CASSLDLGEAFF
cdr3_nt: TGTGCCAGCAGCTTAGACTTGGGTGAAGCTTTCTTT

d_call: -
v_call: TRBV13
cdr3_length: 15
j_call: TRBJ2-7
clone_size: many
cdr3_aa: CASSSTQGSAYEQYF
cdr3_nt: TGTGCCAGCAGCTCAACACAGGGATCCGCCTACGAGCAGTACTTC

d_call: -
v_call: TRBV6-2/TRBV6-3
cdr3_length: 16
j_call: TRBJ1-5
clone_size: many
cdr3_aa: CASSYVGTSSNQPQHF
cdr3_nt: TGTGCCAGCAGTTACGTGGGCACCAGTAGCAATCAGCCCCAGCATTTT

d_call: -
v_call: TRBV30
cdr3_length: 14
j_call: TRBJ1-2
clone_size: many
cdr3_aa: CAWSPQLRRWGYTF
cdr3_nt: TGTGCCTGGTCTCCCCAACTCCGCCGTTGGGGCTACACCTTC

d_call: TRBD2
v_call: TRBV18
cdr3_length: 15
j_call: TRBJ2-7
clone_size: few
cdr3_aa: CASSPTSGGAHEQYF
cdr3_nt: TGTGCCAGCTCACCTACTAGCGGGGGGGCCCACGAGCAGTACTTC

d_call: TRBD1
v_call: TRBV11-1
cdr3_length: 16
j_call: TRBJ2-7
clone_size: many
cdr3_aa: CASSLFLTGATYEQYF
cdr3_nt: TGTGCCAGCAGCCTATTTCTTACAGGGGCGACCTACGAGCAGTACTTC

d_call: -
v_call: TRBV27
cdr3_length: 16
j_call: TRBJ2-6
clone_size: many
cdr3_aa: CASSLLGVKGANVLTF
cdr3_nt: TGTGCCAGCAGTTTATTAGGGGTTAAAGGGGCCAACGTCCTGACTTTC

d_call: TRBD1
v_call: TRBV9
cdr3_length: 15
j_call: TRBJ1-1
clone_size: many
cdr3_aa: CASGSGGGKNTEAFF
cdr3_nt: TGTGCCAGCGGATCAGGGGGGGGAAAGAACACTGAAGCTTTCTTT

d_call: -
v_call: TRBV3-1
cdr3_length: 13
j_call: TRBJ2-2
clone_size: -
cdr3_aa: CASSQMNTGELFF
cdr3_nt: TGTGCCAGCAGCCAGATGAACACCGGGGAGCTGTTTTTT

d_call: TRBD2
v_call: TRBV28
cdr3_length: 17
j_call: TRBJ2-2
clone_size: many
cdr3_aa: CASRAGTRLAGAWELFF
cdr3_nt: TGTGCCAGCAGGGCCGGTACGAGACTAGCGGGAGCTTGGGAGCTGTTTTTT

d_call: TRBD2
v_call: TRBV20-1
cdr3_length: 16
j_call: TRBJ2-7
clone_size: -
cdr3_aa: CSARPGSGGLTHEQYF
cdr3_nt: TGCAGTGCTAGACCGGGGAGCGGGGGACTAACCCACGAGCAGTACTTC

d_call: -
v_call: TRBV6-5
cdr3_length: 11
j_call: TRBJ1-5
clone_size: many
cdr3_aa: CASRMTEPQHF
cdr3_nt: TGTGCCAGCAGGATGACAGAACCCCAGCATTTT

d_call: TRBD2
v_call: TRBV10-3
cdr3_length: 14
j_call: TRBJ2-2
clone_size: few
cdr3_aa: CATEGLAGTGELFF
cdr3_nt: TGTGCCACCGAAGGACTAGCGGGCACCGGGGAGCTGTTTTTT

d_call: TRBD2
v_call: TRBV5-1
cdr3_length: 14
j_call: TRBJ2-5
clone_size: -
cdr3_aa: CASTGTSGRQTQYF
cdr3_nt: TGCGCCAGCACAGGGACTAGCGGGAGGCAGACCCAGTACTTC

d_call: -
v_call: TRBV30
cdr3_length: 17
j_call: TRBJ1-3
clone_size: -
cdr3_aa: CAWSVSLLPGRINTIYF
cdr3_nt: TGTGCCTGGAGTGTATCCCTCCTACCGGGACGTATAAACACCATATATTTT

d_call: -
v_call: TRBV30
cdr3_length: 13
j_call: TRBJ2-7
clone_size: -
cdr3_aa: CAWSGQRFGEQYF
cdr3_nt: TGTGCCTGGAGTGGCCAGCGTTTCGGCGAGCAGTACTTC

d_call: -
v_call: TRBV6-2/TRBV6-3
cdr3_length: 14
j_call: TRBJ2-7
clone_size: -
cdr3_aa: CASSDPGLTYEQYF
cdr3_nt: TGTGCCAGCAGTGACCCGGGCCTCACCTACGAGCAGTACTTC

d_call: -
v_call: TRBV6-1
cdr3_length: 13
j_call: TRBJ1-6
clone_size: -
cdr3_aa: CASSEKGDRLLHF
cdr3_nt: TGTGCCAGCAGTGAAAAGGGAGACAGGCTCCTCCACTTT

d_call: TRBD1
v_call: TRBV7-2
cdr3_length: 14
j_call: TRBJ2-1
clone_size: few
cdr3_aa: CASSGRDRDDEQFF
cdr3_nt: TGTGCCAGCAGCGGCCGGGACAGGGACGATGAGCAGTTCTTC

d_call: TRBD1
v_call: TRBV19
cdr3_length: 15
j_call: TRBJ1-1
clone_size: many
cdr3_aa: CASSARQGVSAEAFF
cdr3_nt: TGTGCCAGTAGTGCCCGACAGGGTGTGAGCGCTGAAGCTTTCTTT

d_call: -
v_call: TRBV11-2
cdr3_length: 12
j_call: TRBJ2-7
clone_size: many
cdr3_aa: CASSLGLDEQYF
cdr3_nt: TGTGCCAGCAGCTTGGGGCTAGACGAGCAGTACTTC

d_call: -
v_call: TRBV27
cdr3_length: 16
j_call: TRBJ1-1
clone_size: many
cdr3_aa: CASSVSKGGVGVGAFF
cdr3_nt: TGTGCCAGCAGTGTGTCGAAAGGGGGGGTTGGGGTTGGAGCTTTCTTT

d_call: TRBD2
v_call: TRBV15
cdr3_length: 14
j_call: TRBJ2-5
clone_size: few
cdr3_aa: CATSLRGGFETQYF
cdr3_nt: TGTGCCACCAGCTTGCGGGGGGGCTTCGAGACCCAGTACTTC

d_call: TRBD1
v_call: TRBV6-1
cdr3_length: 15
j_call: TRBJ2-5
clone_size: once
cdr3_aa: CASSHRGRGQETQYF
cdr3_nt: TGTGCCAGCAGCCACAGGGGGCGCGGGCAAGAGACCCAGTACTTC

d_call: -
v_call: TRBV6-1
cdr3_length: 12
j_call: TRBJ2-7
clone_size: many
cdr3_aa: CASTQGGYEQYF
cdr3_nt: TGTGCCAGCACTCAGGGGGGCTACGAGCAGTACTTC

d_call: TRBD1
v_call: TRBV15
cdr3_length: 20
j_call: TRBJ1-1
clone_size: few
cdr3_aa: CATSRAPGQLSDSMNTEAFF
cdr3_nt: TGTGCCACCAGCAGAGCCCCGGGACAGCTTTCTGATAGTATGAACACTGAAGCTTTCTTT

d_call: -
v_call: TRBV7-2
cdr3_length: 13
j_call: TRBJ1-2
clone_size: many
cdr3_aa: CASSWTVRNGYTF
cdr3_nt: TGTGCCAGCAGCTGGACAGTGAGGAATGGCTACACCTTC

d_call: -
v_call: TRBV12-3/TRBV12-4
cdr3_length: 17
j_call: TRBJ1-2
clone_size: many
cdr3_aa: CASRSSGLSRANYSYTF
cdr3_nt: TGTGCCAGCAGGTCTAGTGGCCTCTCCCGGGCTAACTATAGCTACACCTTC

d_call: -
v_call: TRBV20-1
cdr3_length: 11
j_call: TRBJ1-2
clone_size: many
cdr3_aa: CSQPGGNGYTF
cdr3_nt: TGCAGTCAGCCTGGGGGCAACGGCTACACCTTC